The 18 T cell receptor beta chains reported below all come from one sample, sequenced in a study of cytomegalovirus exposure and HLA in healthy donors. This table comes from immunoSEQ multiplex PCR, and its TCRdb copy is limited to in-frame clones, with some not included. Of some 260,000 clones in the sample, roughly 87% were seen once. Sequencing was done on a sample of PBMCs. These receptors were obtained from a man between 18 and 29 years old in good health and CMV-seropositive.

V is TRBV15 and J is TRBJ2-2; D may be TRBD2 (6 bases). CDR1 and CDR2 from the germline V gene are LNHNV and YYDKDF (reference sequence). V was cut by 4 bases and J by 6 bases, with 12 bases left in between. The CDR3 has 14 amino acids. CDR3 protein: CATSTGLGSGELFF. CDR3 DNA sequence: TGTGCCACCAGCACGGGACTTGGCTCCGGGGAGCTGTTTTTT. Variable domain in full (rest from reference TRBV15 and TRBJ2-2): DAMVIQNPRYQVTQFGKPVTLSCSQTLNHNVMYWYQQKSSQAPKLLFHYYDKDFNNEADTPDNFQSRRPNTSFCFLDIRSPGLGDTAMYLCATSTGLGSGELFFGEGSRLTVL.

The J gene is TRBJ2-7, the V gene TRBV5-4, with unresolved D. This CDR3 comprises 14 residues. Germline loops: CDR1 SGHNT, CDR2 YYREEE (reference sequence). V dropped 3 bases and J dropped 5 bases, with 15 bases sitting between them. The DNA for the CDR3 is TGTGCCAGCAGCTCCCCTCTTACAGCTCACGAGCAGTACTTC. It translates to CASSSPLTAHEQYF. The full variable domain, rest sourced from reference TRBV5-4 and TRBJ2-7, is ETGVTQSPTHLIKTRGQQVTLRCSSQSGHNTVSWYQQALGQGPQFIFQYYREEENGRGNFPPRFSGLQFPNYSSELNVNALELDDSALYLCASSSPLTAHEQYFGPGTRLTVT.

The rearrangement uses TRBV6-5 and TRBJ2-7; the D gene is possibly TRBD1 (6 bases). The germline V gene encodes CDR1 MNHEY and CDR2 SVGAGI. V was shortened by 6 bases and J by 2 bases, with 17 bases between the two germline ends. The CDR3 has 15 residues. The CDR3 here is CASSLQSRGTYEQYF. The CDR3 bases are TGTGCCAGCAGCCTACAATCCAGGGGAACCTACGAGCAGTACTTC.

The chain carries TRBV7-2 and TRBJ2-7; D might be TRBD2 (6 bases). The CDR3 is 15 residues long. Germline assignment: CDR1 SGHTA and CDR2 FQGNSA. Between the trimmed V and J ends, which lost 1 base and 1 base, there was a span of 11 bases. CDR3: CASSLGMGGSYEQYF. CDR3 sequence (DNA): TGTGCCAGCAGCTTAGGAATGGGGGGATCCTACGAGCAGTACTTC.

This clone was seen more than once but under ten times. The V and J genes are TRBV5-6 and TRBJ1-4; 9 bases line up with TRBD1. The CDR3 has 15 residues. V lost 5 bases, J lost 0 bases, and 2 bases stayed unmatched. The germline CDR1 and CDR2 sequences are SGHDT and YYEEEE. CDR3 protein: CASSGTGSTNEKLFF. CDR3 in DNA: TGTGCCAGCAGTGGGACAGGGTCAACTAATGAAAAACTGTTTTTT.

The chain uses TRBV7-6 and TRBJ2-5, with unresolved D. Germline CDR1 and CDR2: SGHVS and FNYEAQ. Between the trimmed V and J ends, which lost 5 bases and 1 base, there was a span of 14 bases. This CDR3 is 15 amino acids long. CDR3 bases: TGTGCCAGCAGCCCCAACACCGACCTCCAAGAGACCCAGTACTTC. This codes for CASSPNTDLQETQYF.

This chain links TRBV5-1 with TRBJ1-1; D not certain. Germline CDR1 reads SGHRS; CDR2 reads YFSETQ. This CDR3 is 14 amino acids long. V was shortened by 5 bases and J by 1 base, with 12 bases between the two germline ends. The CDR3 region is CASRGAVGNTEAFF. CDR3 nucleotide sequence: TGCGCCAGCAGGGGAGCGGTGGGGAACACTGAAGCTTTCTTT.

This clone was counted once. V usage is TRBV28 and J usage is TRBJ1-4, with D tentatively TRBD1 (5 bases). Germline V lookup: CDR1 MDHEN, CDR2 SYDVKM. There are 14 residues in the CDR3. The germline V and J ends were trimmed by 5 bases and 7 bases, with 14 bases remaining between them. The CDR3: CASSLRGEGEKLFF. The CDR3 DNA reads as TGTGCCAGCAGTCTTAGGGGAGAGGGTGAAAAACTGTTTTTT.

For the CDR3, the DNA is TGTGCCAGCAGCTTGCAGGGGAGGAACACTGAAGCTTTCTTT. This gives the protein CASSLQGRNTEAFF. The chain recombines TRBV5-4 with TRBJ1-1; D may be TRBD1 (6 bases). V lost 1 base and J 1 base, leaving 8 bases between the germline ends. This CDR3 has 14 residues. Germline assignment: CDR1 SGHNT and CDR2 YYREEE (reference sequence).

The CDR3 protein is CASSYSTNYGYTF. In DNA form, the CDR3 reads TGTGCCAGCAGCTACAGTACTAACTATGGCTACACCTTC. The rearrangement joins TRBV28 to TRBJ1-2; no firm D call. Trimming took 6 bases from V and 0 from J, leaving 8 bases between them. Per germline, CDR1 MDHEN and CDR2 SYDVKM. This CDR3 spans 13 amino acids.

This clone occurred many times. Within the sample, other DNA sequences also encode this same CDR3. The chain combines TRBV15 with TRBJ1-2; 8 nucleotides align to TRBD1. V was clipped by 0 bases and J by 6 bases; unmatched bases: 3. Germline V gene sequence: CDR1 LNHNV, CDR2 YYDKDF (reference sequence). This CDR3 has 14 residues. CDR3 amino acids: CATSRDRTGNGYTF. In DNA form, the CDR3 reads TGTGCCACCAGCAGAGATCGGACAGGGAATGGCTACACCTTC.

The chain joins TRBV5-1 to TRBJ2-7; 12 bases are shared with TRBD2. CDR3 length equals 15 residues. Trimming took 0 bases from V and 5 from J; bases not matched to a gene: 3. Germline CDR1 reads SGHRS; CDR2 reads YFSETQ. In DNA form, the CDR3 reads TGCGCCAGCAGCTTGGGACTAGCGGGAGCCCACGAGCAGTACTTC. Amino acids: CASSLGLAGAHEQYF. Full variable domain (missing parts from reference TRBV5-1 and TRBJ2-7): KAGVTQTPRYLIKTRGQQVTLSCSPISGHRSVSWYQQTPGQGLQFLFEYFSETQRNKGNFPGRFSGRQFSNSRSEMNVSTLELGDSALYLCASSLGLAGAHEQYFGPGTRLTVT.

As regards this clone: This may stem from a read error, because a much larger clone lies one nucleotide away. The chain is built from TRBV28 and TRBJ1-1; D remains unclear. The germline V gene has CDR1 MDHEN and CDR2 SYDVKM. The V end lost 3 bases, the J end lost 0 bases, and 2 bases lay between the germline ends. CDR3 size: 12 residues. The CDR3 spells CASSFLNTEAFF. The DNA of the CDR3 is TGTGCCAGCAGTTTCCTGAACACTGAAGCTTTCTTT.

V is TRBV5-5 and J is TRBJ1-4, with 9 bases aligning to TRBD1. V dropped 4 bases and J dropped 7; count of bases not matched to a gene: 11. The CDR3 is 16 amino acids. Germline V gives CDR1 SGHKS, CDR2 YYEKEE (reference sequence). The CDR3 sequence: CASSGNFGTGFEKLFF. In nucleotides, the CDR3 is TGTGCCAGCAGCGGGAACTTCGGGACAGGGTTTGAAAAACTGTTTTTT.

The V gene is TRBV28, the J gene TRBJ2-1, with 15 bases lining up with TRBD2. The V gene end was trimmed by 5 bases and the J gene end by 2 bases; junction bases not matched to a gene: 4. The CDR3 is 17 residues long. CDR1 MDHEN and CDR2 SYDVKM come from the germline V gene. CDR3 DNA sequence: TGTGCCAGCAGTCAAGGACTAGCGGGGGGGGCCTACAATGAGCAGTTCTTC. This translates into CASSQGLAGGAYNEQFF.

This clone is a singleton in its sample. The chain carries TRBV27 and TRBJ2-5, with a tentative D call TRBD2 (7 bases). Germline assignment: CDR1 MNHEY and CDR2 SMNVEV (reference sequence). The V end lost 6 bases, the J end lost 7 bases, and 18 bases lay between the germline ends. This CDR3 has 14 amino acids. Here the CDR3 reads CASRSYGGGGTQYF. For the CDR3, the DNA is TGTGCCAGCAGGTCATATGGGGGAGGGGGGACCCAGTACTTC.

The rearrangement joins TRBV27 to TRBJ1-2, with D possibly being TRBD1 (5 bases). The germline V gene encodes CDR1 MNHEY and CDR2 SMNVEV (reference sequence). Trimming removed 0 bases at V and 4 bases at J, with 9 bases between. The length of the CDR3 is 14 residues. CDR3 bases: TGTGCCAGCAGTTTATCGGGGCAATTCTATGGCTACACCTTC. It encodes CASSLSGQFYGYTF.

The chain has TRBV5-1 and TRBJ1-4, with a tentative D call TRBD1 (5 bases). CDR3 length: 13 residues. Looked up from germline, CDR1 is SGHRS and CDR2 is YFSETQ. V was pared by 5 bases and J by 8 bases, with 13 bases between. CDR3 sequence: CASRPGVGEKLFF. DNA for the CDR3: TGCGCCAGCAGACCGGGGGTTGGGGAAAAACTGTTTTTT.